This T cell receptor beta chain stems from a study of T-cell reconstitution after alpha-beta-depleted transplantation in children (TCRdb year 2016). Some background on the complete study: T-cell immune reconstitution after TCRalphabeta/CD19-depleted allogeneic hematopoietic cell transplantation in children was quantitatively tracked in the study by means of TCR repertoire profiling.

According to the study, the label for this sample's treatment or condition signals: allogeneic hematopoietic cell transplantation with graft depleted of TCRalphabeta T cells and CD19 B cells. The transplant recipients were children given TCRalphabeta/CD19-depleted allogeneic hematopoietic cell grafts. Ten or more counts support this clonotype. Its binding antigen is unknown. No base quality values were provided; no much bigger clone lies one nucleotide off. From the germline V gene, CDR1 is LGHNA and CDR2 is YSLEER. The CDR3 contains 16 residues, cysteine and phenylalanine counted. The only DNA kept is the CDR3, 48 bases in frame from the first base. V gives up 0 bases and J gives up 3 bases, and the segment between their germline ends measures 15 bases. Library preparation used PCR. Sequenced on an Illumina HiSeq 2500. TCR library preparation used molecular barcoding, with unique molecular identifiers applied to normalize quantification of the TCRbeta repertoire. The public reads were reprocessed in TCRdb via fastp at Q25 and MiXCR, keeping in-frame beta chains. Identical CDR3 proteins give one entry, which carries the most common genes and DNA. This sample has about 440,000 distinct CDR3 sequences in its table, and over 40% of those were observed once. The ten largest clones add up to under 35% of the sample.

The paper as a whole reports these results and caveats: Over subsequent months, a decline in hyperexpanded clone frequencies was noted, and after one year, T-cell counts and TCRbeta diversity were mostly ascribed to newly produced T cells. About two months after transplant, the apparently early recovery of alphabetaT-cell counts reportedly depended on just several hundred clones that had expanded rapidly and came from non-depleted graft cells. In some patients, the high TCRbeta diversity seen at day 60 was put down to recipient T cells and intrathymic progenitors that had survived conditioning.

The TCR was taken from a girl aged 2-10 years with aplastic anemia, due to receive a stem cell transplant. The sample here was PBMCs, taken before TCRalphabeta/CD19-depleted stem cell transplant. Here the chain combines TRBV4-3 and TRBJ2-7, and perhaps TRBD2 as D gene, on 6 matching bases. The sequenced DNA is TGCGCCAGCAGCCAAGATCCCCGGGAGATCGGCTACGAGCAGTACTTC. It translates to CASSQDPREIGYEQYF.